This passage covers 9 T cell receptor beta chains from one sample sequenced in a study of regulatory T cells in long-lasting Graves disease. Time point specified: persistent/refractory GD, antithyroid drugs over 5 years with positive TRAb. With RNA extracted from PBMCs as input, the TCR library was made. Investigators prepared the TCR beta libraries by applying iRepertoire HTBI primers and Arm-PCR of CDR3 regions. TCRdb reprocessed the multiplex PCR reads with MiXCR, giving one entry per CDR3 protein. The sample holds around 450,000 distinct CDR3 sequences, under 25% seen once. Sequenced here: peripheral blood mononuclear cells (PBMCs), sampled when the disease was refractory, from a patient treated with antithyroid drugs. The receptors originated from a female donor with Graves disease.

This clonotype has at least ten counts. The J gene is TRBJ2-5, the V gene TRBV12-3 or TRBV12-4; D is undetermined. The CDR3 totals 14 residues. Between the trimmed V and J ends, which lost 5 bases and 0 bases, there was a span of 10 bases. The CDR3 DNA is TGTGCCAGCAGTGCGACCGGATACCAAGAGACCCAGTACTTC. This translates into CASSATGYQETQYF.

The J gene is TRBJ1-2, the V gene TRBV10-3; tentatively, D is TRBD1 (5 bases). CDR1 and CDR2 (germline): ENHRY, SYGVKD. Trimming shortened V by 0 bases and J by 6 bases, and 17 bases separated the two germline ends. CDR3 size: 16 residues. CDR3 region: CAISESQGTNEDGYTF. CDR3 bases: TGTGCCATCAGTGAGTCTCAGGGCACCAACGAGGATGGCTACACCTTC.

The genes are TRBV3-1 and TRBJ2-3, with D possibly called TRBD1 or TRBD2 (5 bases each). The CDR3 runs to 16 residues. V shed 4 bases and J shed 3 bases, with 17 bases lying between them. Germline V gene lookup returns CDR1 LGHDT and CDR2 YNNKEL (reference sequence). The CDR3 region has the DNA TGTGCCAGCAGCCCCCGCGCTAGCCGGACAACAGATACGCAGTATTTT. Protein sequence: CASSPRASRTTDTQYF.

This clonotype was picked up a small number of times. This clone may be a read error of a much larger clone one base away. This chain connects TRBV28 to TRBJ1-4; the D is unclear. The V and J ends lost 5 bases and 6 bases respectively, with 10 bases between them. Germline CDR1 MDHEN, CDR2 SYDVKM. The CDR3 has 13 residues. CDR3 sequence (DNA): TGTGCCAGCAGTCCCGCTGGGCATGAAAAACTGTTTTTT. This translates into CASSPAGHEKLFF. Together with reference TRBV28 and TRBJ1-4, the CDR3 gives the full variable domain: DVKVTQSSRYLVKRTGEKVFLECVQDMDHENMFWYRQDPGLGLRLIYFSYDVKMKEKGDIPEGYSVSREKKERFSLILESASTNQTSMYLCASSPAGHEKLFFGSGTQLSVL.

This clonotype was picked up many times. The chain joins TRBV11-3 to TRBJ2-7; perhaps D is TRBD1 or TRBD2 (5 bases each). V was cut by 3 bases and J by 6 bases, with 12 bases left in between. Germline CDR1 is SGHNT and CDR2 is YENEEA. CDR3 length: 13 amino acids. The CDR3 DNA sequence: TGTGCCAGCAGCTTGGGGCGAGGGGTCGAGCAGTACTTC. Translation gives CASSLGRGVEQYF.

The CDR3 DNA sequence: TGTGCCAGCAGCTCCCTAGAGACCAAAAACATTCAGTACTTC. It is translated as CASSSLETKNIQYF. V gene TRBV7-9 combines with J gene TRBJ2-4, with D hard to call. Germline CDR1 is SEHNR and CDR2 is FQNEAQ (reference sequence). Trimming took off 4 bases at V and 2 bases at J, with 9 bases between the two ends. This CDR3 spans 14 amino acids.

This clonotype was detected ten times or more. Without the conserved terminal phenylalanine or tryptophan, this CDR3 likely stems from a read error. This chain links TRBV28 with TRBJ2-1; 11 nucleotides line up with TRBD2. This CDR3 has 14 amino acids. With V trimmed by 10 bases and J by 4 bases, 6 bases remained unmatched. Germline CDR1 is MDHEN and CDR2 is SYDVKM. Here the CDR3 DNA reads TGTGCCACTCAGCGGACTAGCGGGTACAATGAGCAGTTCCTC. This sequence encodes CATQRTSGYNEQFL.

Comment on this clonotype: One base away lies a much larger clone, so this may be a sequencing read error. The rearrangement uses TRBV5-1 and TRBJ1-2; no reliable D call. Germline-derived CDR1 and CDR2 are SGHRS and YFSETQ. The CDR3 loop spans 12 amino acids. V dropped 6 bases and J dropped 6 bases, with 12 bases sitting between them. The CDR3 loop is CASNTPRDGYTF. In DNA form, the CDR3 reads TGCGCCAGCAACACACCCCGGGATGGCTACACCTTC.

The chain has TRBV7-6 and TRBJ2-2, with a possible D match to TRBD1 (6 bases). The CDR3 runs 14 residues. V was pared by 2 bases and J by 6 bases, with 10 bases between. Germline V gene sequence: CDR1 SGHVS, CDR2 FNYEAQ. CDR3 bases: TGTGCCAGCAGCTTAATGACAGGAGCCGGGGAGCTGTTTTTT. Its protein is CASSLMTGAGELFF.